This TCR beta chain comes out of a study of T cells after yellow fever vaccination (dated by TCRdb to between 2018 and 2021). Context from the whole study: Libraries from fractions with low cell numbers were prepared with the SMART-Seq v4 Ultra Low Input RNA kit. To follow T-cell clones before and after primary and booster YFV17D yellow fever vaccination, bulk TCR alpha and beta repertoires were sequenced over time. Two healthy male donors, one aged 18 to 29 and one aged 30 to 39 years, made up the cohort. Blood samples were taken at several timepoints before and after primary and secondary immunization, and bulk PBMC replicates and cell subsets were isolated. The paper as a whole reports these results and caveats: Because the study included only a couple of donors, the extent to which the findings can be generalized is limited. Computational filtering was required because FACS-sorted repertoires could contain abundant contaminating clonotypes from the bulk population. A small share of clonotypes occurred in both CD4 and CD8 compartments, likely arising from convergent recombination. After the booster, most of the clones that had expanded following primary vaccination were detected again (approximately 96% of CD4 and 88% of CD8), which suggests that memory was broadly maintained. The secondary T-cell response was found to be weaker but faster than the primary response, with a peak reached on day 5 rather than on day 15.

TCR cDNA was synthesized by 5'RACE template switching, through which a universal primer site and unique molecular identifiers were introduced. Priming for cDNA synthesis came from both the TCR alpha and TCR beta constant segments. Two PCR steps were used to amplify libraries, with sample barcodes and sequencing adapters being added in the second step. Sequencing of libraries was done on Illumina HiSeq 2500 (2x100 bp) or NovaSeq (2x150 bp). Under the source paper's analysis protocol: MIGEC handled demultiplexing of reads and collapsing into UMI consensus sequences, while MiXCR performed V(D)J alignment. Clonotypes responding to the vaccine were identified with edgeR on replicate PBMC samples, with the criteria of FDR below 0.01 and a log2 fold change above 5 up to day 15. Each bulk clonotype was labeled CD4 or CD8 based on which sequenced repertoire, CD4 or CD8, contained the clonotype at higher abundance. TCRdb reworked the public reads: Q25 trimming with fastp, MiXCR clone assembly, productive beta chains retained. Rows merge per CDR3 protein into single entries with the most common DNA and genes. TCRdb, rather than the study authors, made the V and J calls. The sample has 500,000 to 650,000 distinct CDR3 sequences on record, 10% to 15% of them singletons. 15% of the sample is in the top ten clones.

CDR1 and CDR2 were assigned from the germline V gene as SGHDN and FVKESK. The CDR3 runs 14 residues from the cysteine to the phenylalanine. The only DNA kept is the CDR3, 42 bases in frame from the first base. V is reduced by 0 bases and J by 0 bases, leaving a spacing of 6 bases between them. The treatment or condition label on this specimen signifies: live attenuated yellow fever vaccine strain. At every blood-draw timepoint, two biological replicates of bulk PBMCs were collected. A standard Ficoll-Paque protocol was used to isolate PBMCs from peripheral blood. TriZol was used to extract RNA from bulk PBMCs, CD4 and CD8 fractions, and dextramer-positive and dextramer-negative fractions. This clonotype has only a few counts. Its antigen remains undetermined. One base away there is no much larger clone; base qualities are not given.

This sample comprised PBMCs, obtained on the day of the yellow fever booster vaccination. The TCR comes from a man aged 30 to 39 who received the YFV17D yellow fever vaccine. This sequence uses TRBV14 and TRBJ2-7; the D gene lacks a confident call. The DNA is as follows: TGTGCCAGCAGCCAAGACGGCAGCTCCTACGAGCAGTACTTC. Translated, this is CASSQDGSSYEQYF. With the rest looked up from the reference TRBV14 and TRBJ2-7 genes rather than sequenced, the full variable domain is EAGVTQFPSHSVIEKGQTVTLRCDPISGHDNLYWYRRVMGKEIKFLLHFVKESKQDESGMPNNRFLAERTGGTYSTLKVQPAELEDSGVYFCASSQDGSSYEQYFGPGTRLTVT.